What follows describes a single T cell receptor beta chain. Its target is not known. The entry originates in a study of T cells after yellow fever vaccination. Study-level information: The fractions with low cell numbers were processed using SMART-Seq v4 Ultra Low Input.

Regarding the study as a whole: Of the clonotypes, a small share occurred in both CD4 and CD8 compartments. The secondary response was weaker but peaked faster, day 5 versus 15.

Germline V CDR1 and CDR2: SEHNR, FQNEAQ (reference sequence). The CDR3 contains 12 residues. V gave up 8 bases and J gave up 8 bases; unmatched junction bases: 6. 5'RACE template switching produced TCR cDNA carrying a universal primer site and UMIs. Each CDR3 protein gets one entry after TCRdb re-called the 5' RACE reads with MiXCR. The table lists about 550,000 distinct CDR3 sequences, 15% to 20% of them singletons. The source is a young man who received the YFV17D yellow fever vaccine. The material was PBMCs, obtained 15 days after the yellow fever booster vaccination. The chain couples TRBV7-9 to TRBJ2-5; 9 nucleotides align to TRBD1. The DNA for the CDR3 is TGTGCCAGCCTTGACAGGGGGAGAACCCAGTACTTC. Translated: CASLDRGRTQYF.